One sample yielded the 24 T cell receptor beta chains listed below, sequenced in a study of technical replicates of blood from a few donors. Measured with immunoSEQ multiplex PCR; TCRdb has only the in-frame clones, and not every one. The table shows 95,000 to 100,000 clones, with 96% occurring only once. Sequencing was performed on T cells isolated from PBMCs. Receptors originate from a human donor in good health.

This chain links TRBV9 with TRBJ2-3; 15 positions match TRBD2. V shed 3 bases and J 6 bases; nucleotides not matched to a gene: 2. CDR1 and CDR2 from the germline V gene are SGDLS and YYNGEE. The CDR3 length is 15 residues. CDR3 amino acids: CASSAGTSGRDTQYF. CDR3 DNA: TGTGCCAGCAGCGCCGGGACTAGCGGGAGGGATACGCAGTATTTT.

V gene TRBV4-2 combines with J gene TRBJ1-2; a possible D gene is TRBD1 (5 bases). Germline values: CDR1 LGHNA, CDR2 YNFKEQ. Trimming stripped 6 bases from V and 8 bases from J, with 13 bases between. The CDR3 has 12 amino acids. Here the CDR3 DNA reads TGTGCCAGCAGTGCAGACAGCAGGGGCTACACCTTC. Protein sequence: CASSADSRGYTF.

J is TRBJ2-7 and V is TRBV11-2, with TRBD2 as a possible D gene (6 bases). V lost 1 base to trimming and J lost 3 bases, with 19 bases between them. Germline V gene data show CDR1 as SGHAT and CDR2 as FQNNGV. The CDR3 runs to 17 residues. The DNA of the CDR3 is TGTGCCAGCAGCTTAGGCCGTGGGGGGAAATCAAACTACGAGCAGTACTTC. Translation gives CASSLGRGGKSNYEQYF.

This clone was picked up one time. The CDR3 nucleotides read TGTGCCAGCAGCTTAGGCAGGGGGCGGACCTACAATGAGCAGTTCTTC. Translated, it gives CASSLGRGRTYNEQFF. J is TRBJ2-1 and V is TRBV7-6, with 8 bases aligning to TRBD1. There are 16 residues in the CDR3. Trimming took 1 base from V and 2 from J; bases not matched to a gene: 4. Looked up from germline, CDR1 is SGHVS and CDR2 is FNYEAQ.

This chain uses TRBV7-7 with TRBJ2-1, with TRBD2 matching over 11 bases. This CDR3 is built from 15 residues. Germline V gene sequence: CDR1 SSHAT, CDR2 FNYEAQ (reference sequence). V shed 5 bases and J 6 bases; nucleotides not matched to a gene: 6. The DNA of the CDR3 is TGTGCCAGCAGCCCACTAGCGGGAGTGTCCAATGAGCAGTTCTTC. Translating it yields CASSPLAGVSNEQFF.

The chain links TRBV5-4 to TRBJ2-1; a possible D gene is TRBD2 (6 bases). The CDR3 is made up of 13 amino acids. Germline CDR1 and CDR2: SGHNT and YYREEE (reference sequence). The V end lost 6 bases, the J end lost 7 bases, and 14 bases lay between the germline ends. Written as DNA, the CDR3 is TGTGCCAGCAAGGGGCAACGGGGGAATGAGCAGTTCTTC. This sequence encodes CASKGQRGNEQFF.

The chain employs TRBV28 and TRBJ1-5, with a weak D call TRBD1 (6 bases). The V end was cut by 7 bases, the J end by 2 bases, with 12 bases between. Germline V gives CDR1 MDHEN, CDR2 SYDVKM. The CDR3 contains 14 residues. CDR3 protein: CASTGGQGNQPQHF. CDR3 DNA sequence: TGTGCCAGCACCGGGGGGCAGGGCAATCAGCCCCAGCATTTT.

V and J are TRBV30 and TRBJ2-1, with 10 bases fitting TRBD2. Germline V lookup: CDR1 GTSNPN, CDR2 SVGIG (reference sequence). Trimming cost V 2 bases and J 4 bases; bases outside gene matches: 2. CDR3 length: 14 residues. The CDR3 DNA sequence: TGTGCCTGGAGTACTAGCGGGAAATACAATGAGCAGTTCTTC. Residues: CAWSTSGKYNEQFF.

The chain links TRBV28 to TRBJ1-2, with a weak D call TRBD1 (5 bases). Trimming took 3 bases from V and 7 from J, leaving 21 bases between them. The CDR3 sequence is 16 residues long. Looked up from germline, CDR1 is MDHEN and CDR2 is SYDVKM. The CDR3 DNA is TGTGCCAGCAGTTTCCACCCACAGGTTTCATTTCGTGGCTACACCTTC. This gives the protein CASSFHPQVSFRGYTF.

In this sample, this clone turned up once. The chain links TRBV30 to TRBJ1-2; the D gene is possibly TRBD1 (6 bases). V lost 5 bases and J 7 bases, leaving 20 bases between the germline ends. Germline V lookup: CDR1 GTSNPN, CDR2 SVGIG (reference sequence). CDR3 length equals 14 residues. This chain's CDR3 is CAWEVIQGLGGYTF. The CDR3 nucleotides read TGTGCCTGGGAAGTAATACAGGGTTTGGGTGGCTACACCTTC.

A single count supports this clone. V gene TRBV7-2 combines with J gene TRBJ2-3; D unresolved. Germline CDR1 and CDR2: SGHTA and FQGNSA. Trimming shortened V by 2 bases and J by 2 bases, and 8 bases separated the two germline ends. The length of the CDR3 is 14 residues. The CDR3: CASSLRQTTDTQYF. DNA for the CDR3: TGTGCCAGCAGCTTAAGACAAACCACAGATACGCAGTATTTT. Full variable domain (remainder filled in from reference TRBV7-2 and TRBJ2-3): GAGVSQSPSNKVTEKGKDVELRCDPISGHTALYWYRQSLGQGLEFLIYFQGNSAPDKSGLPSDRFSAERTGGSVSTLTIQRTQQEDSAVYLCASSLRQTTDTQYFGPGTRLTVL.

The chain couples TRBV29-1 to TRBJ2-1; D is undetermined. Trimming took off 1 base at V and 5 bases at J, with 12 bases between the two ends. CDR1 is SQVTM and CDR2 is ANQGSEA in the germline V gene. The CDR3 has 14 amino acids. The CDR3 loop is CSVEVLSLNNEQFF. The CDR3 coding sequence is TGCAGCGTTGAAGTACTCTCCCTAAACAATGAGCAGTTCTTC.

This clone has just a few counts. The chain employs TRBV6-1 and TRBJ2-1; 8 nucleotides line up with TRBD1. V lost 7 bases, J lost 2 bases, and 7 bases stayed unmatched. CDR1 MNHNS and CDR2 SASEGT come from the germline V gene. The CDR3 extends over 15 amino acids. CDR3 sequence reads: CASTTGQDPYNEQFF. CDR3 nucleotides: TGTGCCAGCACTACGGGACAGGATCCCTACAATGAGCAGTTCTTC.

The chain uses TRBV14 and TRBJ1-1, with D uncertain. CDR1 is SGHDN, CDR2 FVKESK, per germline. The CDR3 runs to 15 residues. V lost 3 bases, J lost 6 bases, and 17 bases lay in between. CDR3 loop: CASSQLGSGRAEAFF. The DNA for the CDR3 is TGTGCCAGCAGCCAGTTGGGCTCCGGGAGGGCTGAAGCTTTCTTT.

As concerns this clone: A read error may account for a junction end that differs from germline. The rearrangement joins TRBV27 to TRBJ2-2; TRBD1 aligns across 10 bases. CDR3 length: 15 amino acids. Germline lookup yields CDR1 MNHEY and CDR2 SMNVEV (reference sequence). CDR3 bases: TGTGCCATCAGTACCGGGACAGGGGTTACCGGGGAGCTGTTTTTT. Protein: CAISTGTGVTGELFF.

In DNA, the CDR3 is TGTGCCAGCAGTTACGCCGCAGGGACCGGGGAGCTGTTTTTT. It translates to CASSYAAGTGELFF. The chain has TRBV6-5 and TRBJ2-2, with D perhaps matching TRBD1 (5 bases). From germline, CDR1 is MNHEY and CDR2 SVGAGI. The CDR3 is 14 residues long. Trimming left V 2 bases short and J 5 bases short, with 9 bases between.

This clone was seen a single time. The rearrangement joins TRBV5-4 to TRBJ2-5; possibly TRBD2 for D (6 bases). Germline V gene lookup returns CDR1 SGHNT and CDR2 YYREEE (reference sequence). Between the trimmed V and J ends, which lost 0 bases and 6 bases, there was a span of 12 bases. This CDR3 is built from 14 residues. This CDR3 is CASSLGGGEKTQYF. As DNA, the CDR3 is TGTGCCAGCAGCTTGGGTGGCGGGGAGAAGACCCAGTACTTC. Filled out from reference TRBV5-4 and TRBJ2-5, the complete variable domain reads ETGVTQSPTHLIKTRGQQVTLRCSSQSGHNTVSWYQQALGQGPQFIFQYYREEENGRGNFPPRFSGLQFPNYSSELNVNALELDDSALYLCASSLGGGEKTQYFGPGTRLLVL.

J is TRBJ1-4 and V is TRBV13, with 7 nucleotides matching TRBD1. Trimming took 0 bases from V and 13 from J; bases not matched to a gene: 5. The V gene's germline CDR1 is PRHDT and CDR2 FYEKMQ (reference sequence). The CDR3 is made up of 13 amino acids. The CDR3 region is CASSLGNRGRLFF. The CDR3 coding sequence is TGTGCCAGCAGCTTAGGAAACAGGGGCCGACTGTTTTTT.

The genes are TRBV5-4 and TRBJ2-5, with TRBD1 as a possible D gene (5 bases). The V end was cut by 4 bases, the J end by 5 bases, with 15 bases between. The CDR3 covers 14 residues. The germline CDR1 and CDR2 sequences are SGHNT and YYREEE (reference sequence). CDR3 coding DNA: TGTGCCAGCAGCGTCGCCACAGGTTCCGAGACCCAGTACTTC. The encoded protein is CASSVATGSETQYF.

V and J are TRBV19 and TRBJ1-6; 9 nucleotides agree with TRBD1. V was clipped by 7 bases and J by 0 bases; unmatched bases: 4. Germline V gives CDR1 LNHDA, CDR2 SQIVND (reference sequence). The CDR3 has 16 residues. For the CDR3, the DNA is TGTGCCAGTATCGGGACAGGGAGCTCCTATAATTCACCCCTCCACTTT. Its protein is CASIGTGSSYNSPLHF.

This clone showed up just once. The rearrangement links TRBV4-2 to TRBJ2-4; 10 bases match TRBD1. The CDR3 has 18 amino acids. Germline V CDR1 and CDR2: LGHNA, YNFKEQ. With V trimmed by 0 bases and J by 2 bases, 7 bases remained unmatched. CDR3 sequence: CASSQDLRTGGTKNIQYF. In nucleotides, the CDR3 is TGTGCCAGCAGCCAAGATCTGCGGACAGGGGGAACCAAAAACATTCAGTACTTC.

The chain is built from TRBV11-2 and TRBJ1-3; TRBD1 aligns across 9 bases. Germline V gene data show CDR1 as SGHAT and CDR2 as FQNNGV. V was pared by 0 bases and J by 2 bases, with 5 bases of the junction left unmatched. This CDR3 contains 17 residues. The CDR3, as DNA: TGTGCCAGCAGCTTAGATGCCGGGACAGGGACTGGAAACACCATATATTTT. It is translated as CASSLDAGTGTGNTIYF. The variable domain in full, with the rest retrieved from reference TRBV11-2 and TRBJ1-3, is EAGVAQSPRYKIIEKRQSVAFWCNPISGHATLYWYQQILGQGPKLLIQFQNNGVVDDSQLPKDRFSAERLKGVDSTLKIQPAKLEDSAVYLCASSLDAGTGTGNTIYFGEGSWLTVV.

This clone was found once. The V gene is TRBV4-1, the J gene TRBJ1-5; weak D call: TRBD1 (5 bases). V dropped 1 base and J dropped 2 bases, with 15 bases sitting between them. CDR3 size: 17 residues. CDR1 and CDR2 from the germline V gene are MGHRA and YSYEKL. DNA of the CDR3: TGCGCCAGCAGCCAAGTGCCGGGGGTTGTGGGCAATCAGCCCCAGCATTTT. Protein sequence: CASSQVPGVVGNQPQHF.

The chain has TRBV27 and TRBJ2-1; 10 nucleotides agree with TRBD2. The CDR3 loop spans 16 amino acids. The germline V gene encodes CDR1 MNHEY and CDR2 SMNVEV (reference sequence). V shed 3 bases and J 3 bases; nucleotides not matched to a gene: 5. The CDR3 coding sequence is TGTGCCAGCAGTTTGGGAGCTAGCGGGGGCTACAATGAGCAGTTCTTC. This encodes CASSLGASGGYNEQFF.